The TCR beta chain described here comes from a study of T cell responses to AZD1222 COVID-19 vaccine (dated by TCRdb to the early 2020s). Turning to the overall study: AZD1222 recipients with second doses at about 4 weeks or about 12 weeks were pooled, because spike-specific TCR depth and breadth did not differ between schedules. A total of 230 to 250 trial participants underwent TCR sequencing, of whom 200 to 220 received two doses of AZD1222 and roughly 25 received two doses of the MenACWY control vaccine. Trial participants were enrolled by age into subgroups of 18-55, 56-69 and 70-plus years, and around 140, 26 and 57 TCR-sequenced participants, respectively, were included in these subgroups.

The CDR3 regions of human TCRbeta chains were analyzed by immunosequencing. The source study handled its data this way. Repertoire TCRs were checked for matches against a reference library of SARS-CoV-2-specific TCRs that had been generated using the MIRA antigen-specificity platform. Breadth meant the fraction of unique TCRs that were SARS-CoV-2-associated, whereas depth meant the fraction of total T cells that were SARS-CoV-2-associated. Using the MIRA data, each spike-specific TCR was mapped to the spike region that the TCR reacts to and placed in a CD4 or CD8 class. Log10-transformed breadth and depth values were compared by one-way ANOVA with Sidak's multiple comparisons tests. What TCRdb holds here is the immuneACCESS table cut down to in-frame rearrangements. Part of the clones is not present; checked against another copy, under half of the missing clones reflect an unresolved V gene, and the others are unexplained. V and J calls and clone size are as listed in that table; D and trimming were resolved from the DNA. Within this sample are under 150,000 clones, with approximately 85% of them counted one time only. Roughly 1.6% of the sample is held by the ten biggest clonotypes.

Overall results and qualifications from the work: Conclusions about previously exposed vaccinees are limited because only a handful of AZD1222 recipients were SARS-CoV-2 seropositive at baseline. In the small 56-69-year group, the increase in depth fell short of significance, most likely because of low power. Because no day 14 peak-response samples were available, the repertoires could be characterized only after the peak T cell response. Reportedly, almost half of the unique spike-specific TCRs recognized epitopes lying outside the regions that are mutated in the B.1.351 and B.1.1.7 variants. The whole spike protein was spanned by vaccine-associated CD4 TCRs, and dominant responses were seen in regions 160-218 and 743-854. Participants were mostly white British and included more females than males, and it was suggested by the authors that clonal diversity may have been underestimated. After two AZD1222 doses, spike-specific TCR breadth and depth were significantly higher than at day 0 and than in MenACWY recipients.

The time point label of this sample denotes: baseline before first vaccination. Vaccinee samples came from UK trials COV001 and COV002, including a single-blind randomized controlled phase 2/3 trial of AZD1222 (ChAdOx1 nCoV-19) in healthy adults. For TCRbeta chain sequencing, PBMC samples from trial participants were taken at day 0 and at day 28 after the second dose. Here V drops 5 bases and J drops 1 base, and the junction holds 7 bases not matched to any gene. The cysteine opens and the phenylalanine closes a CDR3 of 15 amino acids. Only the CDR3 DNA is retained, 45 bases long and in frame from the first base. The germline V gene supplies CDR1 SGHTA and CDR2 FQGTGA. As for this clone: The clone's antigen remains unknown. No clone much larger than this one lies a single base away; base qualities are absent.

This TCR came from an adult in good health. This material consisted of peripheral blood, taken on day 0 of AZD1222 vaccination. The V gene is TRBV7-3 and the J gene is TRBJ1-1; TRBD1 lines up with 7 middle nucleotides. The CDR3 protein sequence reads: CASSQKGTANTEAFF. The bases are TGTGCCAGCAGCCAAAAGGGGACAGCGAACACTGAAGCTTTCTTT. The CDR3 plus the reference TRBV7-3 and TRBJ1-1 genes for the other parts give the full variable domain: GAGVSQTPSNKVTEKGKYVELRCDPISGHTALYWYRQSLGQGPEFLIYFQGTGAADDSGLPNDRFFAVRPEGSVSTLKIQRTERGDSAVYLCASSQKGTANTEAFFGQGTRLTVV.